The T cell receptor (beta chain) under discussion was sequenced for a study of cytomegalovirus exposure and HLA in healthy donors. The PCR made use of 60 Vbeta and 13 Jbeta primers. Clones were read by immunoSEQ multiplex PCR, and TCRdb kept only the in-frame ones, dropping some. The sample consists of about 200,000 clones, 75% to 85% of them appearing once. Germline values: CDR1 SGHNT, CDR2 YENEEA. There are 14 residues in the CDR3. V shed 3 bases and J shed 0 bases, with 9 bases lying between them. As concerns this clone: Antigen: not known.

Study-wide results and caveats: An analysis was carried out at a later point. It showed that HLA-associated TCR beta chains were more clonally expanded than equally common non-associated chains. 164 TCR beta chains were listed as cytomegalovirus-associated. Published work reported that the classifier diagnosed cytomegalovirus status with high specificity and sensitivity.

This sequence originates from a woman aged 30 to 39 in good health and CMV-seropositive. This chain joins TRBV11-3 and TRBJ2-7; D ambiguous. Sequencing was done on a sample of PBMCs. This CDR3 reads CASSFTPFSYEQYF. CDR3 nucleotides: TGTGCCAGCAGCTTTACACCTTTCTCCTACGAGCAGTACTTC.